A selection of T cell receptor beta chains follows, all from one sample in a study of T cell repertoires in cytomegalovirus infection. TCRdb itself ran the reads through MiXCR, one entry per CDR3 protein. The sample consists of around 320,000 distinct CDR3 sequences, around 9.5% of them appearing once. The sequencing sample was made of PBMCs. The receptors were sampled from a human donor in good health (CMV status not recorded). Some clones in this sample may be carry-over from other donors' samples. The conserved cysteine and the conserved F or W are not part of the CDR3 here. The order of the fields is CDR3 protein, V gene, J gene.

CDR3aa: SGVQSNTEAF; v_gene: TRBV29-1; j_gene: TRBJ1-1
CDR3aa: ASSPTFTAYNSPLH; v_gene: TRBV6-5; j_gene: TRBJ1-6
CDR3aa: ATSGVRGQGNTGELF; v_gene: TRBV15; j_gene: TRBJ2-2
CDR3aa: AISEPGTGWSREKLF; v_gene: TRBV10-3; j_gene: TRBJ1-4
CDR3aa: ASSLPPGNTGELF; v_gene: TRBV28; j_gene: TRBJ2-2
CDR3aa: SARAGGEPQH; v_gene: TRBV20-1; j_gene: TRBJ1-5
CDR3aa: ASSLAGTGSTDTQY; v_gene: TRBV6-2/TRBV6-3; j_gene: TRBJ2-3
CDR3aa: ASSRGSGAWEEQF; v_gene: TRBV4-3; j_gene: TRBJ2-1
CDR3aa: ASSTGGRRYTEAF; v_gene: TRBV7-2; j_gene: TRBJ1-1
CDR3aa: ASGTAGALVYGYT; v_gene: TRBV6-5; j_gene: TRBJ1-2
CDR3aa: SVKAGATNEQF; v_gene: TRBV20-1; j_gene: TRBJ2-1
CDR3aa: ASSPPWRTSGGQETQY; v_gene: TRBV7-2; j_gene: TRBJ2-5
CDR3aa: ASHGAGPFEQY; v_gene: TRBV6-8; j_gene: TRBJ2-7
CDR3aa: ASSPMGYGTGYEQY; v_gene: TRBV7-2; j_gene: TRBJ2-7
CDR3aa: ASSLLTGANSPLH; v_gene: TRBV27; j_gene: TRBJ1-6
CDR3aa: ASSQRGYGYT; v_gene: TRBV27; j_gene: TRBJ1-2
CDR3aa: ASSVGTGYMNTEAF; v_gene: TRBV7-9; j_gene: TRBJ1-1
CDR3aa: ASSSDWYYGYT; v_gene: TRBV7-2; j_gene: TRBJ1-2
CDR3aa: ASSLFRWGEDGEQF; v_gene: TRBV7-2; j_gene: TRBJ2-1
CDR3aa: ASSYNDRGQWEQY; v_gene: TRBV6-5; j_gene: TRBJ2-7
CDR3aa: SHRGSGGVDEQF; v_gene: TRBV29-1; j_gene: TRBJ2-1
CDR3aa: ASSYGSLSGARDTQY; v_gene: TRBV7-3; j_gene: TRBJ2-3
CDR3aa: ASARDGMNTEAF; v_gene: TRBV7-9; j_gene: TRBJ1-1